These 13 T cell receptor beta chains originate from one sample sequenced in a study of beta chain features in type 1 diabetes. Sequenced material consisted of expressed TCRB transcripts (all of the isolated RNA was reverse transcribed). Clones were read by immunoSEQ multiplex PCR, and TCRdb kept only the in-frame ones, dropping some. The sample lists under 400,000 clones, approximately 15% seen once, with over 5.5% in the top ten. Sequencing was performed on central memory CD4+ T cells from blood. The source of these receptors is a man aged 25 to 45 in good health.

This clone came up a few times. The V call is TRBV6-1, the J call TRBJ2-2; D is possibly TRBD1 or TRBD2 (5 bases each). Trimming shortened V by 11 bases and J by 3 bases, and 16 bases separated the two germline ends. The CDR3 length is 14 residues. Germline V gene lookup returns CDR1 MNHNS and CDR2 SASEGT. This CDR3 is CACKLRGDTGELFF. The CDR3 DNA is TGTGCCTGTAAACTGAGGGGCGACACCGGGGAGCTGTTTTTT.

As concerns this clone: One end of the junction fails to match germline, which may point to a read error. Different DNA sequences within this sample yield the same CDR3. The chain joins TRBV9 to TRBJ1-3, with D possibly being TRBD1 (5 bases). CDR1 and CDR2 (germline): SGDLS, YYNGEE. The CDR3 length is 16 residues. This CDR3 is CASSARGTTSGNTIYF. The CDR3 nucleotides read TGTGCCAGCAGCGCAAGAGGGACCACCTCTGGAAACACTATATATTTT.

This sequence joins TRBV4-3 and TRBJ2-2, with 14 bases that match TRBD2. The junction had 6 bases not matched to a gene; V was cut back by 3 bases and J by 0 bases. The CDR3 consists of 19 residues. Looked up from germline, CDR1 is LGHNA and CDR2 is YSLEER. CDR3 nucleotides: TGCGCCAGCAGCCACCCCGGGACTAGCGGGAGTTCGAACACCGGGGAGCTGTTTTTT. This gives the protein CASSHPGTSGSSNTGELFF.

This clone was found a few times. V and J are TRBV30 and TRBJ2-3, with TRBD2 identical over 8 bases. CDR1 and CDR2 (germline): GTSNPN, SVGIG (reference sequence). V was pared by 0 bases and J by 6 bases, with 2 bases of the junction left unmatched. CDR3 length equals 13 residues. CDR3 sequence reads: CAWSVAGVDTQYF. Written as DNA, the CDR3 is TGTGCCTGGAGTGTAGCGGGAGTGGATACGCAGTATTTT.

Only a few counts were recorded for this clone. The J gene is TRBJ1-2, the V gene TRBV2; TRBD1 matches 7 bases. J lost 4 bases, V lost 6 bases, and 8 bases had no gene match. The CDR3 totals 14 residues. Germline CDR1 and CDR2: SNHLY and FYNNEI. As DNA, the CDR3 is TGTGCCAGCAGGAAAGGGGGCCAGGGCTATGGCTACACCTTC. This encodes CASRKGGQGYGYTF.

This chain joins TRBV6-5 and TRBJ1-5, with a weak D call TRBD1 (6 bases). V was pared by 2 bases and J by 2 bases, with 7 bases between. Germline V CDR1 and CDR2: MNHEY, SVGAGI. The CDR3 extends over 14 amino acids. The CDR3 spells CASSYRQGNQPQHF. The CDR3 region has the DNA TGTGCCAGCAGTTACAGACAGGGCAATCAGCCCCAGCATTTT.

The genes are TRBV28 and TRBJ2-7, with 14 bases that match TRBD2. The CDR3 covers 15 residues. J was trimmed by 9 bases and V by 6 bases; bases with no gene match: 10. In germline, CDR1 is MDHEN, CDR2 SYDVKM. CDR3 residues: CASRTAGTSGSLQYV. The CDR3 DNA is TGTGCCAGCAGGACGGCCGGGACTAGCGGGAGTTTGCAGTACGTC.

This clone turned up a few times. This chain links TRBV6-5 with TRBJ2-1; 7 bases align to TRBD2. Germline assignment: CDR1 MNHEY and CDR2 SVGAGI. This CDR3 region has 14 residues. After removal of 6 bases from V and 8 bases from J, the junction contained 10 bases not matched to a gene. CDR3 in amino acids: CASSSEAGRYEQFF. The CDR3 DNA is TGTGCCAGCAGCTCGGAAGCGGGGAGGTATGAGCAGTTCTTC.

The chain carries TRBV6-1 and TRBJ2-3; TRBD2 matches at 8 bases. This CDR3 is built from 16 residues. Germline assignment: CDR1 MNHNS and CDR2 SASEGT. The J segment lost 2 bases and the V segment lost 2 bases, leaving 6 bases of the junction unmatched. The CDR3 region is CASSERGGLYTDTQYF. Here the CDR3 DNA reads TGTGCCAGCAGTGAACGCGGGGGGCTTTACACAGATACGCAGTATTTT.

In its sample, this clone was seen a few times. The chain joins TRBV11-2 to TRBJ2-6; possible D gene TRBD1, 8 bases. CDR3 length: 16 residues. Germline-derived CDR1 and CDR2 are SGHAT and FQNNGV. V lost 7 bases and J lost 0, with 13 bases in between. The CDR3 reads CASTGGTGSGANVLTF. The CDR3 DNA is TGTGCCAGCACCGGGGGGACAGGCTCTGGGGCCAACGTCCTGACTTTC.

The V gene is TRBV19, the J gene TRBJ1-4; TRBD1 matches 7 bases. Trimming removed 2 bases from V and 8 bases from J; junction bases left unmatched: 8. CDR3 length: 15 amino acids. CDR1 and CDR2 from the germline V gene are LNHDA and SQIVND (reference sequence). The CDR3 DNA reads TGTGCCAGTAGTATATTAAGGGGGCAGGGCGAAAAACTGTTTTTT. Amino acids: CASSILRGQGEKLFF.

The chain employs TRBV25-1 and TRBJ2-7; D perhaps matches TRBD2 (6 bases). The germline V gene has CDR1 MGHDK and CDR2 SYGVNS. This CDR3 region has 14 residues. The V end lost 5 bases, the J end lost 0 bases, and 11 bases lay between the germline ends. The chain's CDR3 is CASSPAGSSYEQYV. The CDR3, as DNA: TGTGCCAGCAGTCCCGCGGGGAGCTCCTACGAGCAGTACGTC.

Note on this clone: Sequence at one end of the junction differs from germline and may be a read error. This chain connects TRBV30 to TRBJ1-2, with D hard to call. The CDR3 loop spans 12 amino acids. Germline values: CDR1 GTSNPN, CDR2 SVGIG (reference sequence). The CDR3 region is CAWSVPNTREAF. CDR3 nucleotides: TGTGCCTGGAGTGTACCGAATACAAGGGAGGCCTTC.